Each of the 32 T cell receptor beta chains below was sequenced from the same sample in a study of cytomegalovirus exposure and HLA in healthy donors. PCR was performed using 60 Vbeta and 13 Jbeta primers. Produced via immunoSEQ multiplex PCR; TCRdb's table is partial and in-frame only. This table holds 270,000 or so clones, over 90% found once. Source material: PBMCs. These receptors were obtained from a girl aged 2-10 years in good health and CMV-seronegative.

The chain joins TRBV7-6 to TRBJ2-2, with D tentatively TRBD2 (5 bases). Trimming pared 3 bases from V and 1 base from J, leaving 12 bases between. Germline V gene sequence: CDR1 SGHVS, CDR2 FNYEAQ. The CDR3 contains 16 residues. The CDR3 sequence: CASSLGAAENTGELFF. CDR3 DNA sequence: TGTGCCAGCAGCTTGGGAGCGGCAGAGAACACCGGGGAGCTGTTTTTT.

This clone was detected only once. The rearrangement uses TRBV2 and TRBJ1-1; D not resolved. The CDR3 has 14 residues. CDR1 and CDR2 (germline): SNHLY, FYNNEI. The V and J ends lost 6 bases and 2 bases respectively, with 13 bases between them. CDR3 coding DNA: TGTGCCAGCAGACCCGGGAGCTTCAACACTGAAGCTTTCTTT. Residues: CASRPGSFNTEAFF.

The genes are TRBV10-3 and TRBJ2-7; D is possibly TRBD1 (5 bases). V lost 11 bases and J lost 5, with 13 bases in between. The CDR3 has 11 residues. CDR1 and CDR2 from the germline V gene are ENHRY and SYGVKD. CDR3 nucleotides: TGTGCCTCTTTAGGGGTTAACGAGCAGTACTTC. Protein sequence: CASLGVNEQYF.

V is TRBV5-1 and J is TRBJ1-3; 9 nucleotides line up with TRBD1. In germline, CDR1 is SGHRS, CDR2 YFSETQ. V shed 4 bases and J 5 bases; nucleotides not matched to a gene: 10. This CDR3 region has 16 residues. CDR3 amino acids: CASSLGQGQRRNTIYF. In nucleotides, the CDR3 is TGCGCCAGCAGCCTCGGACAGGGGCAGAGACGAAACACCATATATTTT.

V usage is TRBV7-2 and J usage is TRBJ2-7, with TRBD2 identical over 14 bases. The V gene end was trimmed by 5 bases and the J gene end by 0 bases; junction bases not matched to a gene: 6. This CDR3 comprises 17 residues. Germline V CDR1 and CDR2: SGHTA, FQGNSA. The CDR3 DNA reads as TGTGCCAGCAGCCCGACTAGCGGGGGGGTCGGCTCCTACGAGCAGTACTTC. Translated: CASSPTSGGVGSYEQYF.

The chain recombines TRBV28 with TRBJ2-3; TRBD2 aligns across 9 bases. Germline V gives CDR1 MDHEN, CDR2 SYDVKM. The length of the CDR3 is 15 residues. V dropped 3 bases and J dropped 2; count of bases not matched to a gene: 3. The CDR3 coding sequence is TGTGCCAGCAGTTTTGGACTAGCGACCACAGATACGCAGTATTTT. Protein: CASSFGLATTDTQYF. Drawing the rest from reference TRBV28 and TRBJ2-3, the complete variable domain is DVKVTQSSRYLVKRTGEKVFLECVQDMDHENMFWYRQDPGLGLRLIYFSYDVKMKEKGDIPEGYSVSREKKERFSLILESASTNQTSMYLCASSFGLATTDTQYFGPGTRLTVL.

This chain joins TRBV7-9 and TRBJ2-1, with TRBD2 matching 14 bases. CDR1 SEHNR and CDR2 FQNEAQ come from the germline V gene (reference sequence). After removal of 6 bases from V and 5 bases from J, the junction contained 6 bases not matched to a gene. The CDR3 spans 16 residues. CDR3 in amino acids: CASSFRLAGGNNEQFF. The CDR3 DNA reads TGTGCCAGCAGTTTTAGACTAGCGGGGGGGAACAATGAGCAGTTCTTC.

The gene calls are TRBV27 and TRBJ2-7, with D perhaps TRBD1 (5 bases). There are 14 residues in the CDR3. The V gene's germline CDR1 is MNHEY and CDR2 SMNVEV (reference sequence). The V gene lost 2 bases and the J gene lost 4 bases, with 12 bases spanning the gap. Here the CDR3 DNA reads TGTGCCAGCAGTTTAGACAGTACTGTTTACGAGCAGTACTTC. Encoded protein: CASSLDSTVYEQYF.

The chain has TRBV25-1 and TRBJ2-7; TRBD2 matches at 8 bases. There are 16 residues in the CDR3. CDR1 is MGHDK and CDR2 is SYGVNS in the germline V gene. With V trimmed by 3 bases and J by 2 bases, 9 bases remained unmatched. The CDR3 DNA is TGTGCCAGCAGTGAGGGTGGCACTAGCGGTACCTACGAGCAGTACTTC. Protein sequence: CASSEGGTSGTYEQYF.

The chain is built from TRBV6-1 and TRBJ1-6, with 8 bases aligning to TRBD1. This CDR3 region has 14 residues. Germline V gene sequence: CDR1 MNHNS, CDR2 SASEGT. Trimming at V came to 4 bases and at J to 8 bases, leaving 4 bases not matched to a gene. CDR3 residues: CASSVTGVDSPLHF. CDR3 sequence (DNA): TGTGCCAGCAGTGTGACAGGGGTGGATTCACCCCTCCACTTT.

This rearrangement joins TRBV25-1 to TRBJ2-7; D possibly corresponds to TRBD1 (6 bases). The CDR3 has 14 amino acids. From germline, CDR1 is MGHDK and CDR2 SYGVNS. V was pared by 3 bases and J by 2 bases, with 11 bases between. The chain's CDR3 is CASSDRGSAYEQYF. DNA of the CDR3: TGTGCCAGCAGTGACAGGGGTAGCGCCTACGAGCAGTACTTC.

CDR3 protein: CASSVGGHQPSNTEAFF. CDR3 bases: TGTGCCAGCAGCGTAGGGGGACACCAACCTTCGAACACTGAAGCTTTCTTT. The chain couples TRBV9 to TRBJ1-1, with D perhaps TRBD1 (6 bases). Germline V gene sequence: CDR1 SGDLS, CDR2 YYNGEE. V was clipped by 0 bases and J by 1 base, with 16 bases between them. This CDR3 is 17 amino acids long.

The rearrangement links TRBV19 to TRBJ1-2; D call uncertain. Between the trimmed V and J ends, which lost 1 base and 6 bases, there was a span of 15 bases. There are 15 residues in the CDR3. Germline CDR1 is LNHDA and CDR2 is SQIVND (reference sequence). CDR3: CASSIVAGNSNGYTF. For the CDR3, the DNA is TGTGCCAGTAGTATAGTAGCCGGGAATAGTAATGGCTACACCTTC. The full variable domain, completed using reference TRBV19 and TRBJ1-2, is DGGITQSPKYLFRKEGQNVTLSCEQNLNHDAMYWYRQDPGQGLRLIYYSQIVNDFQKGDIAEGYSVSREKKESFPLTVTSAQKNPTAFYLCASSIVAGNSNGYTFGSGTRLTVV.

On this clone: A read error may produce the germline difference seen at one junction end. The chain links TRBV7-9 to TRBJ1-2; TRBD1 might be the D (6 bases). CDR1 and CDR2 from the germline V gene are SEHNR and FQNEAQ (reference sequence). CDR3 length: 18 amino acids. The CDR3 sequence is CSSSLAPLVTGGLYGYTF. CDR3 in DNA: TGTTCCAGCAGCTTAGCGCCTCTTGTTACGGGGGGCCTCTATGGCTACACCTTC.

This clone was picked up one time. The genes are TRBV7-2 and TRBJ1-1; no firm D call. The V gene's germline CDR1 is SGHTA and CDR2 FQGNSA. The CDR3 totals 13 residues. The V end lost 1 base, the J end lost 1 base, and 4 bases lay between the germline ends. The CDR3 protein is CASSLVGNTEAFF. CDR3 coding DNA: TGTGCCAGCAGCTTAGTCGGGAACACTGAAGCTTTCTTT.

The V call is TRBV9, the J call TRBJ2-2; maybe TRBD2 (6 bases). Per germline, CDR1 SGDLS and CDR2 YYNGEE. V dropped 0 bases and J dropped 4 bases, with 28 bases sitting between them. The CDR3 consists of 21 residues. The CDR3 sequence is CASSVDSGSVFADERTGELFF. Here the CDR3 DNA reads TGTGCCAGCAGCGTAGACTCCGGGAGTGTTTTCGCAGACGAACGCACCGGGGAGCTGTTTTTT. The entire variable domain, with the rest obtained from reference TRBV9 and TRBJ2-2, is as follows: DSGVTQTPKHLITATGQRVTLRCSPRSGDLSVYWYQQSLDQGLQFLIQYYNGEERAKGNILERFSAQQFPDLHSELNLSSLELGDSALYFCASSVDSGSVFADERTGELFFGEGSRLTVL.

CDR3: CASSLSTDTQYF. CDR3 bases: TGTGCCAGCAGCCTGAGCACAGATACGCAGTATTTT. The chain is built from TRBV5-8 and TRBJ2-3; the D is unclear. Per the germline V gene, CDR1 is SGHTS and CDR2 is YDEGEE. With 4 bases removed from V and 0 bases from J, the gap between germline ends came to 3 bases. This CDR3 comprises 12 residues.

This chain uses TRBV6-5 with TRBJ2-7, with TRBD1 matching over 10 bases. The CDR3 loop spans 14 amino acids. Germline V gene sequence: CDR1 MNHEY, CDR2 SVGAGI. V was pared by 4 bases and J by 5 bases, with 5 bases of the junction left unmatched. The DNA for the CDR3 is TGTGCCAGCAGTTCCGGGACAGGGGAGGACGAGCAGTACTTC. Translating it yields CASSSGTGEDEQYF.

The CDR3 DNA sequence: TGTGCCAGCAGGTCGGGGGGTGCAGATACGCAGTATTTT. This codes for CASRSGGADTQYF. The rearrangement links TRBV5-4 to TRBJ2-3, with 7 bases lining up with TRBD2. Germline CDR1 reads SGHNT; CDR2 reads YYREEE (reference sequence). There are 13 residues in the CDR3. V was pared by 5 bases and J by 4 bases, with 4 bases of the junction left unmatched. Filled out from reference TRBV5-4 and TRBJ2-3, the complete variable domain reads ETGVTQSPTHLIKTRGQQVTLRCSSQSGHNTVSWYQQALGQGPQFIFQYYREEENGRGNFPPRFSGLQFPNYSSELNVNALELDDSALYLCASRSGGADTQYFGPGTRLTVL.

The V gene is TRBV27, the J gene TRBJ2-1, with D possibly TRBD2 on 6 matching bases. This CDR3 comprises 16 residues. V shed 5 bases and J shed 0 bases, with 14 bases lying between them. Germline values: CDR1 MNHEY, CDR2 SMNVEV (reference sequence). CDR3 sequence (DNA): TGTGCCAGCAGTAGCCGGGAGCTAGACTCCTACAATGAGCAGTTCTTC. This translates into CASSSRELDSYNEQFF.

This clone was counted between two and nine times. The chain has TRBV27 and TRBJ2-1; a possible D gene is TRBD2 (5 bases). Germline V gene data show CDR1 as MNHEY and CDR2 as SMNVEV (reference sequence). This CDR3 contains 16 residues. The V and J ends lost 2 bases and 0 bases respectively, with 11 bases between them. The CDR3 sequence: CASSLGLPSSYNEQFF. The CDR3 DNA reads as TGTGCCAGCAGTTTAGGACTCCCGAGCTCCTACAATGAGCAGTTCTTC.

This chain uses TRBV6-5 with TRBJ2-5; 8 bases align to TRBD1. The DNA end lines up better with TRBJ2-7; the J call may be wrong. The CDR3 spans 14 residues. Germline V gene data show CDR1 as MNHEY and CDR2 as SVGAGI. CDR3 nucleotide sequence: TGTGCCAGCAGTCCTGGACAGGGAACCTACGAGCAGTACTTC. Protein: CASSPGQGTYEQYF.

The CDR3 nucleotides are TGTGCCAGCAGCTTAGCCCCCGGGGGGGGGCGGGCCACTTACGAGCAGTACTTC. Encoded protein: CASSLAPGGGRATYEQYF. This chain joins TRBV7-6 and TRBJ2-5; 8 bases align to TRBD2. The J call may be incorrect, as the DNA end agrees better with TRBJ2-7. The CDR3 has 18 amino acids. CDR1 and CDR2 from the germline V gene are SGHVS and FNYEAQ.

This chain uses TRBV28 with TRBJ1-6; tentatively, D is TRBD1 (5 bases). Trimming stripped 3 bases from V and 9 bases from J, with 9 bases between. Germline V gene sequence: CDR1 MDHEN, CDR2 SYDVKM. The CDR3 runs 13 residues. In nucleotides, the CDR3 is TGTGCCAGCAGTTTGGGCAGGGCTTCACCCCTCCACTTT. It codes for CASSLGRASPLHF.

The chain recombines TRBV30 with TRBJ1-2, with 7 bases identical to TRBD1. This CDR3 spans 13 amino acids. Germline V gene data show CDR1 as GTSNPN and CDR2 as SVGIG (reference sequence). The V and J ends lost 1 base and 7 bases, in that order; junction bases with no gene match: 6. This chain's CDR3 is CAWSAHRGGGYTF. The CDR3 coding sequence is TGTGCCTGGAGTGCCCACAGGGGCGGTGGCTACACCTTC.

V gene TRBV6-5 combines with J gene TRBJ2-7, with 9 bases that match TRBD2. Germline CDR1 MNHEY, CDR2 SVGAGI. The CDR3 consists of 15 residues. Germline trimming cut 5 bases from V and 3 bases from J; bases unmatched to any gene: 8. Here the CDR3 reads CASSGPTSGYYEQYF. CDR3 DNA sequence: TGTGCCAGCAGTGGACCGACTAGCGGTTACTACGAGCAGTACTTC.

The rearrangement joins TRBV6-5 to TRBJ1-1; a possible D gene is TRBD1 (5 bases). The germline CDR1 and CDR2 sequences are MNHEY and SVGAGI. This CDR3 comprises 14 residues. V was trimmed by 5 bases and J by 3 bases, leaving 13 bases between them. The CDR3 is CASSRLTVHTEAFF. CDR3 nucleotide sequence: TGTGCCAGCAGTCGCTTGACAGTACACACTGAAGCTTTCTTT.

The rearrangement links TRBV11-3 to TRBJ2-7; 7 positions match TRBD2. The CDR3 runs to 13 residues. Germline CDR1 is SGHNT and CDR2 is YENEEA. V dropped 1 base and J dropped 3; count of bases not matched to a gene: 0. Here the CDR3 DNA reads TGTGCCAGCAGCTTAGGCGGGGGCTACGAGCAGTACTTC. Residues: CASSLGGGYEQYF.

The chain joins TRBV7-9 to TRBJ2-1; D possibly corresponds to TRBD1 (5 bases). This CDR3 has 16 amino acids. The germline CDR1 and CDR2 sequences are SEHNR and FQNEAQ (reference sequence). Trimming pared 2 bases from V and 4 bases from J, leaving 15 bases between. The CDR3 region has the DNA TGTGCCAGCAGCTTATCCGTTGGGGCAGGGTACAATGAGCAGTTCTTC. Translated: CASSLSVGAGYNEQFF. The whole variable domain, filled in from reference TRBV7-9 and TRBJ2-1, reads DTGVSQNPRHKITKRGQNVTFRCDPISEHNRLYWYRQTLGQGPEFLTYFQNEAQLEKSRLLSDRFSAERPKGSFSTLEIQRTEQGDSAMYLCASSLSVGAGYNEQFFGPGTRLTVL.

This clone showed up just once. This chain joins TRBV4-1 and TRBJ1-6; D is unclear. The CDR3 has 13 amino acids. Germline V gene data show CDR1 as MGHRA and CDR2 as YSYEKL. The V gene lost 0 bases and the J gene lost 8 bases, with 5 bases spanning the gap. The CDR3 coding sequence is TGCGCCAGCAGCCAAGACGGAGATTCACCCCTCCACTTT. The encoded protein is CASSQDGDSPLHF.

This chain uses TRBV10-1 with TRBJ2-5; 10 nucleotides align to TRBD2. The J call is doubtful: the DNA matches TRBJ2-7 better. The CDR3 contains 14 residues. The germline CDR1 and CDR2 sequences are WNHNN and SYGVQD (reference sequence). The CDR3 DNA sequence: TGCGCCAGCAGTGAGTCAAGCGGGAGGGGCGAGCAGTACTTC. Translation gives CASSESSGRGEQYF.

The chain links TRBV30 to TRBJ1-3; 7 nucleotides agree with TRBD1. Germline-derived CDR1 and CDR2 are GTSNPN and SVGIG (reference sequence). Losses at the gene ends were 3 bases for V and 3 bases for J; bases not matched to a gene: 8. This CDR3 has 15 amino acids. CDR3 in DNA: TGTGCCTGGAGGGGGGCAGGGGGTTTTGGAAACACCATATATTTT. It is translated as CAWRGAGGFGNTIYF.